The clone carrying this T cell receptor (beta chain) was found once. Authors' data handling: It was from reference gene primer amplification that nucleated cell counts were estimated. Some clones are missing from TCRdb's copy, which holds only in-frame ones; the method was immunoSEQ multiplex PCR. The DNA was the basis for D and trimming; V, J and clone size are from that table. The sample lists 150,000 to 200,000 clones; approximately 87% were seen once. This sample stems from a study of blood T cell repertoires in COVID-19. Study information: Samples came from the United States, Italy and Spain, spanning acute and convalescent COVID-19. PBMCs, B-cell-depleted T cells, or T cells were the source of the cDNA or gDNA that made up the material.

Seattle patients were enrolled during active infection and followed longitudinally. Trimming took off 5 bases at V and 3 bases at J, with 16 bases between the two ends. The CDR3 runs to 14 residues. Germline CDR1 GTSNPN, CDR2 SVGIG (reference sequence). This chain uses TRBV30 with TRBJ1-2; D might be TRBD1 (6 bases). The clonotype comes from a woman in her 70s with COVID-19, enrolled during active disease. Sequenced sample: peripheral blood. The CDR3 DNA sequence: TGTGCCTGGGGGGGCTACTCGGCAGACTATGGCTACACCTTC. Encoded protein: CAWGGYSADYGYTF.